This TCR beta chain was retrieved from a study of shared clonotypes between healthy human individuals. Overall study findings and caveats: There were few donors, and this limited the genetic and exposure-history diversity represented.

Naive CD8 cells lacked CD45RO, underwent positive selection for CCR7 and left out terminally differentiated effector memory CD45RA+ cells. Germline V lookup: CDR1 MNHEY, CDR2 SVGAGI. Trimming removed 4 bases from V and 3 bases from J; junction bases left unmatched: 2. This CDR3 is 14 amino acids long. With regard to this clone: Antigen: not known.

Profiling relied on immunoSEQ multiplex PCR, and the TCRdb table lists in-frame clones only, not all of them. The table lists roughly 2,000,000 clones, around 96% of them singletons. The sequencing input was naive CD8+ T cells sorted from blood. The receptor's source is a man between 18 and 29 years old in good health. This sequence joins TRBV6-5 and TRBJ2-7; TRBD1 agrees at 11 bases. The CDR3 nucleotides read TGTGCCAGCAGTTTGGGGACAGGGGGCTACGAGCAGTACTTC. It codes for CASSLGTGGYEQYF.